This T cell receptor (beta chain) was documented in a study of T cells after yellow fever vaccination. This clonotype came up a few times. Its antigen is not known. Germline assignment: CDR1 DFQATT and CDR2 SNEGSKA (reference sequence). CDR3 length: 16 amino acids. Deletions cut 5 bases from V and 1 base from J, with 18 bases between. As TCR cDNA was made by 5'RACE template switching, a universal primer site and UMIs were added. A single record per CDR3 protein comes from TCRdb applying MiXCR to the 5' RACE reads. The sample holds approximately 550,000 distinct CDR3 sequences, around 21% seen once. Study-wide points: Re-detected after boosting: most primary clones, 96% of CD4 and 88% of CD8. Secondary responses were weaker yet peaked faster, day 5 versus 15.

The starting material was PBMCs, obtained 15 days after the yellow fever booster vaccination. The V gene is TRBV20-1, the J gene TRBJ2-1; D perhaps matches TRBD2 (7 bases). The origin of this receptor is a man aged 30 to 39 who received the YFV17D yellow fever vaccine. In DNA, the CDR3 is TGCAGTGCTCAAACTCGGGGGGCGTCGTCCTACAATGAGCAGTTCTTC. This encodes CSAQTRGASSYNEQFF.